These T cell receptor beta chains were read from a single sample in a study of identical twins. One entry per CDR3 protein results from TCRdb running MiXCR on the 5' RACE reads. Altogether more than 1.5 million distinct CDR3 sequences are present, less than 35% being singletons, with the ten largest covering around 0.3%. The sequenced sample was cord blood. These receptors were obtained from a newborn girl in good health. CDR3s include the opening cysteine and the closing phenylalanine or tryptophan. A D gene is named only where the DNA matches it firmly. Some rows mark clone size as missing; the rest say once, few, many or name a class of expanded clone.

>TRBV20-1|.|few|16|TRBJ2-3
CSASNPGKVGGDTQYF
TGCAGTGCTAGCAATCCCGGGAAGGTGGGTGGAGATACGCAGTATTTT
>TRBV4-2|TRBD1|.|15|TRBJ1-5
CASSPTGTSNQPQHF
TGTGCCAGCAGCCCGACAGGGACTAGCAATCAGCCCCAGCATTTT
>TRBV10-3|.|many|14|TRBJ2-3
CAISRSSEADTQYF
TGTGCCATCAGTCGGTCTTCTGAAGCAGATACGCAGTATTTT
>TRBV3-1|.|few|15|TRBJ1-1
CASSPKGSGNTEAFF
TGTGCCAGCAGCCCAAAAGGGTCAGGGAACACTGAAGCTTTCTTT
>TRBV7-2|TRBD2|.|13|TRBJ2-1
CASSATTGTRPFF
TGTGCCAGCAGCGCTACAACCGGGACTAGACCGTTCTTC
>TRBV20-1|TRBD2|.|16|TRBJ2-4
CSARGLALPAKNIRYF
TGCAGTGCTAGAGGACTAGCCCTGCCAGCCAAAAACATTCGGTACTTC
>TRBV6-1|.|.|16|TRBJ1-2
CASSEAGGQTGYGYTF
TGTGCCAGCAGTGAAGCCGGGGGACAAACGGGCTATGGCTACACCTTC
>TRBV20-1|.|few|14|TRBJ2-1
CSASHRVSPYEQFF
TGCAGTGCTAGCCACAGGGTCAGTCCCTATGAGCAGTTCTTC
>TRBV11-2|.|once|11|TRBJ1-1
CAGSFYTEAFF
TGTGCCGGCAGCTTCTACACTGAAGCTTTCTTT
>TRBV10-1|.|.|13|TRBJ1-5
CASSSFGGQPQHF
TGCGCCAGCAGTTCCTTTGGAGGGCAGCCCCAGCATTTT
>TRBV14|.|few|15|TRBJ1-4
CASSQDGGHLEKLFF
TGTGCCAGCAGCCAAGATGGGGGACACCTTGAAAAACTGTTTTTT